In its sample, the clone carrying this TCR beta chain was seen a few times. Its specificity is not known. In the library, individual cDNA molecules carried attached unique molecular identifiers. TCRdb analysed the 5' RACE reads with MiXCR anew, one entry per CDR3 protein. The repertoire holds around 60,000 distinct CDR3 sequences, with 20% as singletons. This record comes from a study of early T cells in non-severe SARS-CoV-2 infection. Study-wide background: Sequencing of unsorted whole blood was done on bulk RNA, leaving chains unpaired. Points from the study as a whole: VDJdb matching, biased toward anti-spike CD8 responses, missed private and CD4 specificities.

The trim removed 6 bases at V and 1 base at J, leaving 6 bases unmatched. CDR1 is MNHEY, CDR2 SMNVEV, per germline (reference sequence). The CDR3 loop spans 15 amino acids. The V and J genes are TRBV27 and TRBJ1-1; TRBD1 matches at 9 bases. This sample comprised whole blood, obtained at baseline. This TCR derives from an adult who was a healthcare worker with PCR-confirmed SARS-CoV-2 infection or an uninfected control (not recorded which). DNA for the CDR3: TGTGCCAGCAGGTCCACAGGGGGCGAGAACACTGAAGCTTTCTTT. Translated, it gives CASRSTGGENTEAFF.